Below, 26 T cell receptor beta chains from the same sample are listed, as sequenced in a study of blood T cell repertoires in COVID-19. Assay used: immunoSEQ multiplex PCR; TCRdb lists only in-frame clones, some missing. The table includes about 100,000 clones, approximately 87% detected once. Sequencing used peripheral blood. The receptors originated from a human donor in a cohort sampled during active COVID-19.

This clone occurred a few times. The V call is TRBV7-9, the J call TRBJ2-2; 10 bases agree with TRBD2. The germline V gene has CDR1 SEHNR and CDR2 FQNEAQ (reference sequence). This CDR3 comprises 17 residues. The J segment lost 3 bases and the V segment lost 2 bases, leaving 6 bases of the junction unmatched. The CDR3 sequence: CASSLLPSGSHTGELFF. The DNA for the CDR3 is TGTGCCAGCAGCTTATTGCCTAGCGGGAGTCACACCGGGGAGCTGTTTTTT.

The table lists this clone with a few counts. V usage is TRBV3-1 (or the pseudogene TRBV3-2) and J usage is TRBJ2-2, with 10 bases fitting TRBD2. Germline V gene sequence: CDR1 LGHDT, CDR2 YNNKEL (reference sequence). The CDR3 runs to 17 residues. V dropped 1 base and J dropped 1; count of bases not matched to a gene: 3. The CDR3 protein is CASSQVSSGGNTGELFF. The DNA for the CDR3 is TGTGCCAGCAGCCAAGTTTCTAGCGGGGGGAACACCGGGGAGCTGTTTTTT.

The chain uses TRBV18 and TRBJ1-1; 9 nucleotides align to TRBD1. This CDR3 has 16 residues. Germline V gene lookup returns CDR1 KGHSH and CDR2 LQKENI. J lost 1 base, V lost 3 bases, and 6 bases had no gene match. CDR3 protein: CASSPTTGQGNTEAFF. In DNA form, the CDR3 reads TGTGCCAGCTCACCTACAACGGGACAGGGGAACACTGAAGCTTTCTTT.

In nucleotides, the CDR3 is TGCACCAGCAGCCAAGATCTCCTAGCGGGGGGAGACAATGAGCAGTTCTTC. Its translation is CTSSQDLLAGGDNEQFF. The chain links TRBV1 to TRBJ2-1; the D segment call TRBD2 is taken from the table without a DNA check. TRBV1 is given as a pseudogene. This CDR3 is built from 17 residues.

The chain has TRBV6-2 or TRBV6-3 and TRBJ1-2; D is unresolved. The CDR3 loop spans 12 amino acids. Trimming left V 0 bases short and J 7 bases short, with 6 bases between. The germline CDR1 and CDR2 sequences are MNHEY and SVGEGT. CDR3 sequence (DNA): TGTGCCAGCAGTTACTCGACAACTGGCTACACCTTC. Residues: CASSYSTTGYTF.

This chain joins TRBV19 and TRBJ1-4, with no clear D. V lost 7 bases and J 3 bases, leaving 9 bases between the germline ends. CDR3 length: 13 residues. Germline V CDR1 and CDR2: LNHDA, SQIVND (reference sequence). CDR3 coding DNA: TGTGCCAGTACCGGGCGGGCTAATGAAAAACTGTTTTTT. It is translated as CASTGRANEKLFF.

The rearrangement joins TRBV10-3 to TRBJ2-1, with 7 nucleotides matching TRBD1. Per germline, CDR1 ENHRY and CDR2 SYGVKD. The junction had 2 bases not matched to a gene; V was cut back by 6 bases and J by 0 bases. The CDR3 sequence is 14 residues long. CDR3: CAIRPGGSYNEQFF. CDR3 bases: TGTGCCATCAGACCAGGGGGCTCCTACAATGAGCAGTTCTTC.

V and J are TRBV7-2 and TRBJ2-3; 8 bases fit TRBD2. V shed 1 base, J shed 0 bases, and the junction held 3 bases outside the gene matches. The CDR3 is 16 amino acids. Germline lookup yields CDR1 SGHTA and CDR2 FQGNSA. Written as DNA, the CDR3 is TGTGCCAGCAGCTTAGGGGCGGGGGGTAGCACAGATACGCAGTATTTT. Translated: CASSLGAGGSTDTQYF. The full variable domain, with the rest looked up from reference TRBV7-2 and TRBJ2-3, is GAGVSQSPSNKVTEKGKDVELRCDPISGHTALYWYRQSLGQGLEFLIYFQGNSAPDKSGLPSDRFSAERTGGSVSTLTIQRTQQEDSAVYLCASSLGAGGSTDTQYFGPGTRLTVL.

As for this clone: The identical CDR3 is also encoded by other nucleotide sequences in the sample. The chain has TRBV18 and TRBJ1-4; 8 nucleotides match TRBD1. This CDR3 is built from 15 residues. The J segment lost 3 bases and the V segment lost 1 base, leaving 1 base of the junction unmatched. Germline V CDR1 and CDR2: KGHSH, LQKENI. The CDR3 bases are TGTGCCAGCTCACCACGGGGACAGGCTAATGAAAAACTGTTTTTT. This gives the protein CASSPRGQANEKLFF.

V gene TRBV6-1 combines with J gene TRBJ1-2; 10 bases agree with TRBD1. The CDR3 spans 15 residues. V shed 3 bases, J shed 4 bases, and the junction held 5 bases outside the gene matches. From germline, CDR1 is MNHNS and CDR2 SASEGT. The CDR3 here is CASSEGQGNSYGYTF. Here the CDR3 DNA reads TGTGCCAGCAGTGAGGGACAGGGGAATAGCTATGGCTACACCTTC.

The rearrangement links TRBV5-1 to TRBJ2-7; possibly TRBD1 for D (5 bases). The CDR3 has 15 amino acids. V lost 5 bases and J lost 0, with 15 bases in between. CDR1 and CDR2 from the germline V gene are SGHRS and YFSETQ. The DNA of the CDR3 is TGCGCCAGCAGGGTGGTAGGGGCCAACTCCTACGAGCAGTACTTC. This sequence encodes CASRVVGANSYEQYF.

The count of this clone is one. V is TRBV5-1 and J is TRBJ2-1; D perhaps matches TRBD1 (6 bases). CDR3 length: 16 residues. The germline V and J ends were trimmed by 0 bases and 3 bases, with 13 bases remaining between them. The germline V gene encodes CDR1 SGHRS and CDR2 YFSETQ. The CDR3 DNA reads as TGCGCCAGCAGCTTGGGGGCCAGGGGACGCTACAATGAGCAGTTCTTC. Translated: CASSLGARGRYNEQFF.

V and J are TRBV5-1 and TRBJ1-4, with D maybe TRBD1 (5 bases). The germline V gene encodes CDR1 SGHRS and CDR2 YFSETQ. V was cut by 3 bases and J by 8 bases, with 20 bases left in between. This CDR3 has 16 amino acids. CDR3 sequence reads: CASSSGVAADGEKLFF. The CDR3 DNA sequence: TGCGCCAGCAGCTCGGGGGTAGCTGCAGATGGAGAAAAACTGTTTTTT.

The chain employs TRBV6-5 and TRBJ2-5; D gene unclear. CDR3 length: 15 amino acids. Germline loops: CDR1 MNHEY, CDR2 SVGAGI. V lost 2 bases to trimming and J lost 0 bases, with 10 bases between them. The CDR3 sequence: CASSYLGADQETQYF. CDR3 DNA: TGTGCCAGCAGTTACCTCGGAGCAGACCAAGAGACCCAGTACTTC.

This clone was counted a few times. The chain combines TRBV7-9 with TRBJ2-7; 10 nucleotides agree with TRBD1. J lost 5 bases, V lost 8 bases, and 9 bases had no gene match. The CDR3 totals 14 residues. Germline CDR1 SEHNR, CDR2 FQNEAQ (reference sequence). CDR3 amino acids: CASVLGTGVDEQYF. The CDR3 bases are TGTGCCAGCGTACTTGGGACAGGGGTAGACGAGCAGTACTTC.

This sequence joins TRBV5-4 and TRBJ2-3; D might be TRBD1 (6 bases). CDR1 and CDR2 (germline): SGHNT, YYREEE (reference sequence). Deletions cut 1 base from V and 0 bases from J, with 9 bases between. The CDR3 is 15 residues long. CDR3 DNA: TGTGCCAGCAGCTTGAGACAGGTCAGCACAGATACGCAGTATTTT. This gives the protein CASSLRQVSTDTQYF. Full variable domain (missing parts from reference TRBV5-4 and TRBJ2-3): ETGVTQSPTHLIKTRGQQVTLRCSSQSGHNTVSWYQQALGQGPQFIFQYYREEENGRGNFPPRFSGLQFPNYSSELNVNALELDDSALYLCASSLRQVSTDTQYFGPGTRLTVL.

This clone was observed a handful of times. The chain uses TRBV3-1 (or the pseudogene TRBV3-2) and TRBJ2-7, with 7 positions matching TRBD1. There are 13 residues in the CDR3. Germline V gene sequence: CDR1 LGHDT, CDR2 YNNKEL (reference sequence). With 1 base clipped from V and 6 bases from J, the junction kept 3 bases outside the gene matches. The CDR3 DNA follows: TGTGCCAGCAGCCAAGCGGACAGGTCCGAGCAGTACTTC. Residues: CASSQADRSEQYF.

The CDR3 nucleotides read TGTGCCATCAGTGAGGCACCAGGACAGGTCAATAATTCACCCCTCCACTTT. Protein: CAISEAPGQVNNSPLHF. The chain uses TRBV10-3 and TRBJ1-6; TRBD1 matches at 7 bases. The CDR3 consists of 17 residues. Germline CDR1 reads ENHRY; CDR2 reads SYGVKD. After removal of 2 bases from V and 5 bases from J, the junction contained 9 bases not matched to a gene.

The V call is TRBV7-2, the J call TRBJ1-2; 8 nucleotides match TRBD1. The CDR3 is 15 residues long. The junction had 12 bases not matched to a gene; V was cut back by 5 bases and J by 7 bases. Looked up from germline, CDR1 is SGHTA and CDR2 is FQGNSA. In nucleotides, the CDR3 is TGTGCCAGCAGCCAAATGACACCAGGGGGCGTTGGCTACACCTTC. Its translation: CASSQMTPGGVGYTF.

The chain has TRBV7-2 and TRBJ1-5; no firm D call. Trimming removed 2 bases from V and 5 bases from J, with 7 bases in between. This CDR3 region has 13 residues. Germline assignment: CDR1 SGHTA and CDR2 FQGNSA. Written as DNA, the CDR3 is TGTGCCAGCAGCTTAAATGGAGATCAGCCCCAGCATTTT. Amino acid sequence: CASSLNGDQPQHF.

In this sample, this clone turned up once. The same CDR3 can be traced to other DNA sequences in this sample. J is TRBJ1-5 and V is TRBV19; D unclear. This CDR3 has 14 amino acids. V lost 3 bases to trimming and J lost 3 bases, with 9 bases between them. Germline V gene data show CDR1 as LNHDA and CDR2 as SQIVND (reference sequence). The CDR3 sequence: CASSIWGDNQPQHF. For the CDR3, the DNA is TGTGCCAGTAGTATTTGGGGAGACAATCAGCCCCAGCATTTT.

This clone was detected once. The rearrangement joins TRBV6-6 to TRBJ1-2; D is perhaps TRBD1 (6 bases). The CDR3 runs 15 residues. V shed 5 bases and J shed 4 bases, with 17 bases lying between them. Germline V CDR1 and CDR2: MNHNY, SVGAGI (reference sequence). This chain's CDR3 is CASSRVTGEAYGYTF. The CDR3 DNA reads TGTGCCAGCAGTAGGGTGACAGGTGAGGCCTATGGCTACACCTTC.

This rearrangement joins TRBV7-8 to TRBJ2-7; 7 bases line up with TRBD2. Germline-derived CDR1 and CDR2 are SGHVS and FQNEAQ. The CDR3 is 15 residues long. After removal of 5 bases from V and 2 bases from J, the junction contained 9 bases not matched to a gene. The CDR3 protein is CASSQTSGTTYEQYF. The CDR3 nucleotides read TGTGCCAGCAGCCAAACGAGCGGGACTACCTACGAGCAGTACTTC. Filled out from reference TRBV7-8 and TRBJ2-7, the complete variable domain reads GAGVSQSPRYKVAKRGQDVALRCDPISGHVSLFWYQQALGQGPEFLTYFQNEAQLDKSGLPSDRFFAERPEGSVSTLKIQRTQQEDSAVYLCASSQTSGTTYEQYFGPGTRLTVT.

The rearrangement uses TRBV3-1 (or the pseudogene TRBV3-2) and TRBJ2-5; 16 bases map to TRBD2. Germline CDR1 reads LGHDT; CDR2 reads YNNKEL (reference sequence). J was trimmed by 7 bases and V by 7 bases; bases with no gene match: 15. The CDR3 is made up of 18 amino acids. The CDR3 here is CASKGLAGGQDRLGTQYF. The DNA of the CDR3 is TGTGCCAGCAAGGGACTAGCGGGGGGGCAGGATCGATTGGGGACCCAGTACTTC.

The sample holds a few counts of this clone. The gene calls are TRBV5-4 and TRBJ2-2; D perhaps matches TRBD2 (5 bases). In germline, CDR1 is SGHNT, CDR2 YYREEE (reference sequence). V shed 6 bases and J shed 5 bases, with 11 bases lying between them. This CDR3 region has 13 residues. In nucleotides, the CDR3 is TGTGCCAGCAAACGGGGTGGGACCGGGGAGCTGTTTTTT. Translation: CASKRGGTGELFF.

The CDR3, as DNA: TGTGCCAGCAGCCAGGCGGGGGCCTACGAGCAGTACTTC. Its protein product is CASSQAGAYEQYF. The chain joins TRBV5-6 to TRBJ2-7; 7 bases align to TRBD2. The trim removed 4 bases at V and 2 bases at J, leaving 3 bases unmatched. CDR3 size: 13 residues. CDR1 SGHDT and CDR2 YYEEEE come from the germline V gene.